These 27 T cell receptor beta chains were sequenced from one sample in a study of T cell responses to AZD1222 COVID-19 vaccine. The repertoire was sequenced with immunoSEQ multiplex PCR; TCRdb's copy has only in-frame clones and lacks some. The data contain approximately 92,000 clones, about nine tenths of them singletons. Here the sequenced sample was peripheral blood, taken on day 0 of AZD1222 vaccination. These receptors all come from an adult in good health.

The V gene is TRBV30, the J gene TRBJ1-2; unclear D gene. This CDR3 has 11 residues. Germline V gives CDR1 GTSNPN, CDR2 SVGIG (reference sequence). The V gene lost 4 bases and the J gene lost 4 bases, with 7 bases spanning the gap. CDR3 in DNA: TGTGCCTGGAATCGGGTCTATGGCTACACCTTC. This encodes CAWNRVYGYTF.

This clone was found once. J is TRBJ1-5 and V is TRBV19; D not resolved. This CDR3 comprises 14 residues. Trimming took 4 bases from V and 3 from J, leaving 10 bases between them. CDR1 and CDR2 (germline): LNHDA, SQIVND (reference sequence). CDR3 sequence (DNA): TGTGCCAGTAGTACTGACGGATACAATCAGCCCCAGCATTTT. Translating it yields CASSTDGYNQPQHF.

The rearrangement uses TRBV5-1 and TRBJ2-6; D is undetermined. The CDR3 is 15 amino acids. Germline CDR1 is SGHRS and CDR2 is YFSETQ. V shed 4 bases and J shed 0 bases, with 8 bases lying between them. CDR3 residues: CASSGVRSGANVLTF. CDR3 nucleotide sequence: TGCGCCAGCAGCGGGGTACGCTCTGGGGCCAACGTCCTGACTTTC. The variable domain in full, completed from reference TRBV5-1 and TRBJ2-6, reads KAGVTQTPRYLIKTRGQQVTLSCSPISGHRSVSWYQQTPGQGLQFLFEYFSETQRNKGNFPGRFSGRQFSNSRSEMNVSTLELGDSALYLCASSGVRSGANVLTFGAGSRLTVL.

V gene TRBV6-5 combines with J gene TRBJ1-1, with D perhaps matching TRBD1 (6 bases). Per the germline V gene, CDR1 is MNHEY and CDR2 is SVGAGI. Trimming removed 4 bases from V and 1 base from J, with 10 bases in between. The CDR3 has 14 amino acids. The CDR3 coding sequence is TGTGCCAGCAGTTCCCCGGGGGCGAACACTGAAGCTTTCTTT. Its protein product is CASSSPGANTEAFF.

The rearrangement links TRBV5-6 to TRBJ1-4; TRBD1 agrees at 7 bases. Germline V CDR1 and CDR2: SGHDT, YYEEEE. The CDR3 loop spans 16 amino acids. V shed 2 bases, J shed 5 bases, and the junction held 9 bases outside the gene matches. The CDR3 DNA reads as TGTGCCAGCAGCTTCGGCAGGGGGAGGTCGAATGAAAAACTGTTTTTT. It specifies CASSFGRGRSNEKLFF.

V gene TRBV14 combines with J gene TRBJ1-2; tentatively, D is TRBD1 (5 bases). This CDR3 contains 16 residues. V gave up 0 bases and J gave up 7 bases, with 18 bases separating them. The germline CDR1 and CDR2 sequences are SGHDN and FVKESK. The CDR3 is CASSQEMGDRGGGYTF. The CDR3 bases are TGTGCCAGCAGCCAAGAGATGGGGGATCGTGGGGGTGGCTACACCTTC.

The CDR3 sequence: CASSTTGIAGRNSPLHF. As DNA, the CDR3 is TGTGCCAGTAGTACTACAGGGATCGCGGGCCGCAATTCACCCCTCCACTTT. The chain recombines TRBV19 with TRBJ1-6; a weak D match, TRBD1 (6 bases). V lost 4 bases and J lost 7, with 20 bases in between. The CDR3 has 17 amino acids. Germline values: CDR1 LNHDA, CDR2 SQIVND (reference sequence).

V usage is TRBV7-2 and J usage is TRBJ2-1; D is unresolved. Trimming took 6 bases from V and 0 from J, leaving 21 bases between them. The germline CDR1 and CDR2 sequences are SGHTA and FQGNSA. CDR3 length equals 18 residues. In DNA form, the CDR3 reads TGTGCCAGCAGTTCTACGAGACCGACTGCTAGCTCCTACAATGAGCAGTTCTTC. Amino acid sequence: CASSSTRPTASSYNEQFF.

The chain employs TRBV7-9 and TRBJ2-7; D possibly matches TRBD1 or TRBD2 (5 bases each). This CDR3 is 12 amino acids long. Trimming stripped 6 bases from V and 0 bases from J, with 6 bases between. Germline CDR1 SEHNR, CDR2 FQNEAQ (reference sequence). The CDR3 loop is CASRGPSYEQYF. CDR3 DNA sequence: TGTGCCAGCAGGGGACCCTCCTACGAGCAGTACTTC.

The chain uses TRBV11-2 and TRBJ2-7; a weak D match, TRBD1 (6 bases). This CDR3 region has 12 residues. Germline V gives CDR1 SGHAT, CDR2 FQNNGV. The V gene lost 3 bases and the J gene lost 6 bases, with 9 bases spanning the gap. The CDR3 nucleotides are TGTGCCAGCAGCTTTCAGGGGACCGAGCAGTACTTC. Its protein product is CASSFQGTEQYF. The full variable domain, its missing parts supplied by reference TRBV11-2 and TRBJ2-7, is EAGVAQSPRYKIIEKRQSVAFWCNPISGHATLYWYQQILGQGPKLLIQFQNNGVVDDSQLPKDRFSAERLKGVDSTLKIQPAKLEDSAVYLCASSFQGTEQYFGPGTRLTVT.

V usage is TRBV5-1 and J usage is TRBJ2-7, with 9 positions matching TRBD2. The germline V gene encodes CDR1 SGHRS and CDR2 YFSETQ. V shed 2 bases and J 4 bases; nucleotides not matched to a gene: 7. This CDR3 contains 15 residues. CDR3 residues: CASSFTAGGEYEQYF. The DNA for the CDR3 is TGCGCCAGCAGCTTTACAGCGGGAGGAGAGTACGAGCAGTACTTC.

The chain employs TRBV14 and TRBJ2-7, with D uncertain. The CDR3 is made up of 18 amino acids. V was pared by 4 bases and J by 6 bases, with 28 bases between. The germline V gene encodes CDR1 SGHDN and CDR2 FVKESK. The CDR3 nucleotides are TGTGCCAGCAGCCGCGGTACCGTCTATCGAGGACCCCTAACCGAGCAGTACTTC. Its protein is CASSRGTVYRGPLTEQYF. Variable domain in full (rest from reference TRBV14 and TRBJ2-7): EAGVTQFPSHSVIEKGQTVTLRCDPISGHDNLYWYRRVMGKEIKFLLHFVKESKQDESGMPNNRFLAERTGGTYSTLKVQPAELEDSGVYFCASSRGTVYRGPLTEQYFGPGTRLTVT.

This chain uses TRBV5-5 with TRBJ2-5; no reliable D call. This CDR3 has 12 amino acids. V lost 4 bases and J lost 4, with 8 bases in between. Germline V gene data show CDR1 as SGHKS and CDR2 as YYEKEE (reference sequence). The CDR3 nucleotides read TGTGCCAGCAGCAGAAGTCGAGAGACCCAGTACTTC. Its translation: CASSRSRETQYF.

This clone appeared once. The J gene is TRBJ1-2, the V gene TRBV6-5, with D possibly being TRBD1 (5 bases). The CDR3 runs to 13 residues. V dropped 5 bases and J dropped 5 bases, with 12 bases sitting between them. CDR1 and CDR2 from the germline V gene are MNHEY and SVGAGI. CDR3 DNA: TGTGCCAGCAGTCCAGGGAGGGAGTATGGCTACACCTTC. This codes for CASSPGREYGYTF.

This clone was counted only a few times. The CDR3, as DNA: TGTGCCAGCAGCCCCCGCAGCGGGAGTACGGAGACCCAGTACTTC. Translating gives CASSPRSGSTETQYF. The chain combines TRBV11-3 with TRBJ2-5; 8 bases match TRBD2. The germline V gene encodes CDR1 SGHNT and CDR2 YENEEA. The CDR3 covers 15 residues. V lost 5 bases, J lost 5 bases, and 10 bases stayed unmatched.

This clone was observed many times. This sequence joins TRBV4-2 and TRBJ2-1; D gene uncertain. The CDR3 runs 14 residues. Germline V lookup: CDR1 LGHNA, CDR2 YNFKEQ. V lost 4 bases and J lost 2, with 9 bases in between. The CDR3 sequence is CASSPQGPYNEQFF. CDR3 DNA sequence: TGTGCCAGCAGCCCTCAAGGACCCTACAATGAGCAGTTCTTC.

This clone was detected once. The chain couples TRBV4-1 to TRBJ1-2; D is unresolved. CDR3 length: 14 amino acids. Trimming took off 0 bases at V and 7 bases at J, with 12 bases between the two ends. Germline V gene lookup returns CDR1 MGHRA and CDR2 YSYEKL. CDR3 sequence reads: CASSQDLGGSGYTF. The CDR3 nucleotides read TGCGCCAGCAGCCAAGATTTGGGTGGCTCTGGCTACACCTTC.

The V call is TRBV6-5, the J call TRBJ1-2; D is unresolved. The CDR3 is made up of 14 amino acids. Germline CDR1 MNHEY, CDR2 SVGAGI. The V end was cut by 6 bases, the J end by 4 bases, with 15 bases between. The CDR3 sequence is CASSTRKGPYGYTF. In nucleotides, the CDR3 is TGTGCCAGCAGCACGCGGAAAGGGCCCTATGGCTACACCTTC.

This sequence joins TRBV27 and TRBJ1-2, with TRBD1 matching over 8 bases. With V trimmed by 7 bases and J by 5 bases, 15 bases remained unmatched. In germline, CDR1 is MNHEY, CDR2 SMNVEV (reference sequence). The CDR3 totals 16 residues. CDR3 loop: CASKLAAGQGRYGYTF. Here the CDR3 DNA reads TGTGCCAGCAAGCTAGCGGCTGGACAGGGAAGGTATGGCTACACCTTC.

This clone has just a few counts. The genes are TRBV7-8 and TRBJ1-6; 8 bases match TRBD1. V lost 6 bases, J lost 7 bases, and 14 bases stayed unmatched. CDR1 and CDR2 (germline): SGHVS, FQNEAQ. The CDR3 contains 17 residues. The CDR3 loop reads CASSPVRRGLQNSPLHF. CDR3 bases: TGTGCCAGCAGTCCCGTCCGCAGGGGGCTGCAAAATTCACCCCTCCACTTT.

This chain connects TRBV7-2 to TRBJ2-1; D is perhaps TRBD1 (6 bases). This CDR3 is built from 13 residues. Germline V CDR1 and CDR2: SGHTA, FQGNSA. V was clipped by 1 base and J by 7 bases, with 8 bases between them. The CDR3 is CASSLDRANEQFF. CDR3 nucleotides: TGTGCCAGCAGCTTAGACAGGGCTAATGAGCAGTTCTTC.

This chain joins TRBV9 and TRBJ1-2; 10 bases agree with TRBD1. V gave up 4 bases and J gave up 12 bases; unmatched junction bases: 12. This CDR3 region has 14 residues. Germline CDR1 SGDLS, CDR2 YYNGEE. CDR3 sequence: CASSTHSGTGANTF. The CDR3 nucleotides read TGTGCCAGCAGCACCCACTCCGGGACAGGGGCCAACACCTTC. The entire variable domain, with the rest obtained from reference TRBV9 and TRBJ1-2, is as follows: DSGVTQTPKHLITATGQRVTLRCSPRSGDLSVYWYQQSLDQGLQFLIQYYNGEERAKGNILERFSAQQFPDLHSELNLSSLELGDSALYFCASSTHSGTGANTFGSGTRLTVV.

This rearrangement joins TRBV19 to TRBJ1-4; 8 bases align to TRBD1. This CDR3 is built from 15 residues. With 6 bases clipped from V and 5 bases from J, the junction kept 8 bases outside the gene matches. Germline CDR1 reads LNHDA; CDR2 reads SQIVND (reference sequence). This CDR3 is CASSDQGAVNEKLFF. CDR3 DNA: TGTGCCAGTAGCGATCAGGGGGCAGTCAATGAAAAACTGTTTTTT.

V usage is TRBV27 and J usage is TRBJ2-1, with unresolved D. This CDR3 contains 15 residues. In germline, CDR1 is MNHEY, CDR2 SMNVEV (reference sequence). Trimming stripped 2 bases from V and 0 bases from J, with 8 bases between. This chain's CDR3 is CASSLGWNSYNEQFF. The CDR3 coding sequence is TGTGCCAGCAGTTTAGGGTGGAACTCCTACAATGAGCAGTTCTTC.

The chain carries TRBV7-2 and TRBJ2-1, with D perhaps matching TRBD2 (5 bases). Trimming removed 9 bases from V and 4 bases from J, with 16 bases in between. This CDR3 region has 14 residues. Germline loops: CDR1 SGHTA, CDR2 FQGNSA. The CDR3 DNA sequence: TGTGCCAGTGAGGGATTTCCGTTGTACAATGAGCAGTTCTTC. Translating it yields CASEGFPLYNEQFF.

This chain uses TRBV30 with TRBJ1-2; D is perhaps TRBD1 (5 bases). V was cut by 2 bases and J by 8 bases, with 21 bases left in between. This CDR3 region has 15 residues. Per the germline V gene, CDR1 is GTSNPN and CDR2 is SVGIG (reference sequence). The CDR3 spells CAWSQGIDSLGGYTF. CDR3 in DNA: TGTGCCTGGAGTCAGGGCATCGACAGCCTTGGGGGCTACACCTTC.

This chain uses TRBV5-6 with TRBJ2-7; weak D call: TRBD1 (6 bases). Deletions cut 3 bases from V and 1 base from J, with 11 bases between. The germline V gene has CDR1 SGHDT and CDR2 YYEEEE. The CDR3 contains 14 residues. The CDR3 bases are TGTGCCAGCAGCTATACAGGGCCGTCCTACGAGCAGTACTTC. Translation gives CASSYTGPSYEQYF.